A single sample is the source of the 6 T cell receptor beta chains below, sequenced in a study of T-cell memory formation after mild COVID-19. TCRdb reanalysed the 5' RACE reads using MiXCR and keeps one entry per CDR3 protein. The sample yields 350,000 to 400,000 distinct CDR3 sequences, more than 20% seen once. The sample taken for sequencing was PBMCs or a T cell subset sorted from them (not recorded which). The receptors originated from an adult woman who had mild COVID-19 (a few samples of this study predate the infection). Cell type and time point are not known.

J is TRBJ1-1 and V is TRBV29-1, with 8 bases lining up with TRBD1. The CDR3 is 14 amino acids. Germline V gene data show CDR1 as SQVTM and CDR2 as ANQGSEA. Trimming cost V 6 bases and J 1 base; bases outside gene matches: 7. The CDR3 protein is CSVKGTGKNTEAFF. The DNA of the CDR3 is TGCAGCGTAAAAGGGACAGGAAAGAACACTGAAGCTTTCTTT.

This sequence joins TRBV3-1 and TRBJ2-2; D might be TRBD1 or TRBD2, each matching 5 bases. The ends were cut back, 8 bases at V and 8 bases at J, with 18 bases in the middle. Germline CDR1 is LGHDT and CDR2 is YNNKEL (reference sequence). This CDR3 is built from 14 residues. The CDR3 is CASGGRYLVGELFF. The CDR3 DNA reads as TGTGCCAGCGGGGGAAGGTATTTGGTGGGGGAGCTGTTTTTT.

This clonotype has only a few counts. The chain links TRBV3-1 to TRBJ2-7, with 8 positions matching TRBD2. CDR1 and CDR2 (germline): LGHDT, YNNKEL (reference sequence). V gave up 7 bases and J gave up 6 bases; unmatched junction bases: 5. This CDR3 is 12 amino acids long. Here the CDR3 reads CASTFREGEQYF. DNA of the CDR3: TGTGCCAGCACCTTCCGGGAGGGCGAGCAGTACTTC.

In its sample, this clonotype was seen a few times. The gene calls are TRBV5-4 and TRBJ2-3; 10 bases are shared with TRBD2. The CDR3 length is 15 residues. V was clipped by 2 bases and J by 4 bases; unmatched bases: 4. Germline V gene sequence: CDR1 SGHNT, CDR2 YYREEE (reference sequence). For the CDR3, the DNA is TGTGCCAGCAGCTTAAAGAGCGGGGGGGCAGATACGCAGTATTTT. It encodes CASSLKSGGADTQYF.

V is TRBV29-1 and J is TRBJ2-2; D unresolved. Trimming shortened V by 4 bases and J by 6 bases, and 9 bases separated the two germline ends. The CDR3 has 12 residues. CDR1 and CDR2 (germline): SQVTM, ANQGSEA. The chain's CDR3 is CSVGLLAGELFF. As DNA, the CDR3 is TGCAGCGTTGGCCTCCTAGCCGGGGAGCTGTTTTTT.

The CDR3: CAWSPQYEAFF. CDR3 DNA: TGTGCCTGGAGTCCACAGTATGAAGCTTTCTTT. This chain joins TRBV30 and TRBJ1-1; no reliable D call. Germline-derived CDR1 and CDR2 are GTSNPN and SVGIG (reference sequence). V lost 2 bases to trimming and J lost 7 bases, with 8 bases between them. The CDR3 covers 11 residues.